This T cell receptor (beta chain) came from a study of CD8+CD57+ T cells in acquired aplastic anemia. The CDR3 length is 14 residues. Germline-derived CDR1 and CDR2 are SNHLY and FYNNEI. Trimming stripped 6 bases from V and 11 bases from J, with 20 bases between. Patients who underwent sequencing had shown CD8+CD57+ cell expansion by flow cytometry. Genomic DNA served as template for TCR beta VDJ and CDR3 profiling. TCRdb reprocessed the reads with MiXCR, giving one entry per CDR3 protein. The table records 200,000 to 300,000 distinct CDR3 sequences, 82% of them present only once. The chain joins TRBV2 to TRBJ2-1; tentatively, D is TRBD1 or TRBD2 (5 bases each). The clonotype was recovered from a human donor with aplastic anemia. The sequenced material came from sorted CD4+, CD8+, or CD8+CD57+ T cells (not recorded which) from PBMCs. The CDR3 spells CASSVSGTNNQQFF. The CDR3 DNA follows: TGTGCCAGCAGCGTATCCGGGACCAATAATCAGCAGTTCTTC.